This T cell receptor (beta chain) was found in a study of blood T cell repertoires in COVID-19. Study-level background: PBMCs, B-cell-depleted T cells, or T cells provided the cDNA or gDNA that made up the material.

Method: immunoSEQ multiplex PCR; TCRdb's copy keeps in-frame clones and lacks some. Among roughly 70,000 clones listed, about four fifths were seen once. CDR1 is LNHDA and CDR2 is SQIVND in the germline V gene (reference sequence). The V end was cut by 5 bases, the J end by 5 bases, with 18 bases between. The CDR3 sequence is 15 residues long. Sequencing was carried out using peripheral blood. This TCR was sampled from a woman aged 80 or over with active or convalescent COVID-19. The V call is TRBV19, the J call TRBJ1-2; the D gene is possibly TRBD1 (5 bases). The CDR3, as DNA: TGTGCCAGTAGTGCCGATTGGGGGGACTGGTATGGCTACACCTTC. Translation gives CASSADWGDWYGYTF.